This TCR beta chain was profiled in a study of cytomegalovirus exposure and HLA in healthy donors. Study findings and constraints: Donors belonging to an Asian-associated ancestry cluster reportedly showed fewer N-insertions in productive TCRs than the 666-donor mean, according to what a later analysis found.

The CDR3 runs to 14 residues. CDR1 and CDR2 from the germline V gene are SGHRS and YFSETQ. Trimming took 7 bases from V and 2 from J, leaving 13 bases between them. For this clone: No antigen is known for it.

A multiplex PCR was run with 60 Vbeta primers and 13 Jbeta primers. Here immunoSEQ multiplex PCR was the method, and the copy in TCRdb shows in-frame clones only, minus some. This sample has 90,000 to 100,000 clones, with 70% to 80% found just once. This sequence was found in a woman aged 55-69 years in good health and CMV-seropositive. The sequencing sample was made of PBMCs. The gene calls are TRBV5-1 and TRBJ1-5; D may be TRBD1 (5 bases). Written as DNA, the CDR3 is TGCGCCAGCGCCCCCAGGGCGGGCAATCAGCCCCAGCATTTT. It encodes CASAPRAGNQPQHF.